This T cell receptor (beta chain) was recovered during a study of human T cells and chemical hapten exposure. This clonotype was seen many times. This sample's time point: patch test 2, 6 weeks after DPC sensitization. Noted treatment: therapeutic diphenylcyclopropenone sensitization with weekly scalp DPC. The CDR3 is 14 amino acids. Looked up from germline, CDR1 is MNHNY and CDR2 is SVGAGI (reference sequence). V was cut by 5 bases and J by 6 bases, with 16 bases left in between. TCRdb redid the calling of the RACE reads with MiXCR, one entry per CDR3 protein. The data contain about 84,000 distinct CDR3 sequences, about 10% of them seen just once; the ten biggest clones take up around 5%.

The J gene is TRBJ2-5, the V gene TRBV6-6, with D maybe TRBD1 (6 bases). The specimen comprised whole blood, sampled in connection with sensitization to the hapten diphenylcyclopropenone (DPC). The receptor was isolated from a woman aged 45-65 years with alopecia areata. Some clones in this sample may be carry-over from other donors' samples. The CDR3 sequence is CASSPSGDTKTQYF. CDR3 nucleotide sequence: TGTGCCAGCAGTCCCTCCGGGGACACCAAGACCCAGTACTTC.